Described below is a single T cell receptor beta chain sequence and its context. Its specificity is unknown. These data come from a study of T cell responses to AZD1222 COVID-19 vaccine. Study conclusions and caveats: Epitopes outside B.1.351 and B.1.1.7 mutated regions reportedly drew nearly half of spike TCRs. There were mostly white British donors and more females than males, and clonal diversity was possibly underestimated.

The repertoire was sequenced with immunoSEQ multiplex PCR; TCRdb's copy has only in-frame clones and lacks some. The sample lists under 200,000 clones; approximately 92% were seen once. The sequencing here drew on peripheral blood, taken on day 0 of AZD1222 vaccination. This TCR came from an adult in good health.

The CDR3 loop is CSANTGGRTEAFF. CDR3 DNA: TGCAGCGCCAATACAGGGGGGCGCACTGAAGCTTTCTTT. This sequence joins TRBV29-1 and TRBJ1-1; 8 nucleotides align to TRBD1. This CDR3 is built from 13 residues. Germline trimming cut 7 bases from V and 4 bases from J; bases unmatched to any gene: 8. Germline values: CDR1 SQVTM, CDR2 ANQGSEA.